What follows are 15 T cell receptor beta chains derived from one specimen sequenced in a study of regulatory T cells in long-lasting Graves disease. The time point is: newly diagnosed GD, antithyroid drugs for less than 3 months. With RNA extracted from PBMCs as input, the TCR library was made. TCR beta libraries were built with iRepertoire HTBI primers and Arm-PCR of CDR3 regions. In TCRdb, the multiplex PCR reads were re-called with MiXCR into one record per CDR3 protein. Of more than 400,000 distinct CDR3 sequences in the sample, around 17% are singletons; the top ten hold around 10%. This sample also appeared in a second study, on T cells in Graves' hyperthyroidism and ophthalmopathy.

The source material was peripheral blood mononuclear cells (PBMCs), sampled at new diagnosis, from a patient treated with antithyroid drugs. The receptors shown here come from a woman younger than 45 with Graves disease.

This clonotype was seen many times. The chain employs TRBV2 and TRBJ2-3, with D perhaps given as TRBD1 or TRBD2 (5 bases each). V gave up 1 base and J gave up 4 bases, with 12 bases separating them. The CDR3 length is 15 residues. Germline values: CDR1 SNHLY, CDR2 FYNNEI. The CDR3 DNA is TGTGCCAGCAGTGAAGGGGGGATACTAGCAGATACGCAGTATTTT. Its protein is CASSEGGILADTQYF.

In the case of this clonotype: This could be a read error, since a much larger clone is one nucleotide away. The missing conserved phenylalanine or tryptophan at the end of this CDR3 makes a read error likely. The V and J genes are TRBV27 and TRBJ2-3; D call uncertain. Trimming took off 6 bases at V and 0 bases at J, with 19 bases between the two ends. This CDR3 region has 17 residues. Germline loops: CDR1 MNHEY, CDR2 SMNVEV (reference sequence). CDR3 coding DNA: TGTGCCAGCAGCTTAGTGTCCGGCGGAGCCAGCACAGATACGCAGTATTTG. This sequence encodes CASSLVSGGASTDTQYL.

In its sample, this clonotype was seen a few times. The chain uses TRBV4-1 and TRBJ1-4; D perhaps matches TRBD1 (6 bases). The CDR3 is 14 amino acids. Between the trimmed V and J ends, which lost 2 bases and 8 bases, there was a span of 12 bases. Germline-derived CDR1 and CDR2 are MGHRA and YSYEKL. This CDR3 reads CASSQRTVLEKLFF. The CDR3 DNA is TGCGCCAGCAGCCAACGGACAGTTTTGGAAAAACTGTTTTTT.

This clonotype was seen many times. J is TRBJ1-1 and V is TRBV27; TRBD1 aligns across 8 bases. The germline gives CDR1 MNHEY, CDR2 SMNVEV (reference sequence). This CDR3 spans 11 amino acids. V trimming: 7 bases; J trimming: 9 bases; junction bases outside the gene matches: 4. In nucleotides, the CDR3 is TGTGCCAGCATGCAGGGGGCCCAAGCTTTCTTT. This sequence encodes CASMQGAQAFF.

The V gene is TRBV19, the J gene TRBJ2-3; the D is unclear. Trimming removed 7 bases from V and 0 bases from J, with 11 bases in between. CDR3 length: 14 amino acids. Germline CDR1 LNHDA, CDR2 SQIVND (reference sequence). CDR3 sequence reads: CASICHPSTDTQYF. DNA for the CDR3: TGTGCCAGTATCTGTCATCCTAGCACAGATACGCAGTATTTT.

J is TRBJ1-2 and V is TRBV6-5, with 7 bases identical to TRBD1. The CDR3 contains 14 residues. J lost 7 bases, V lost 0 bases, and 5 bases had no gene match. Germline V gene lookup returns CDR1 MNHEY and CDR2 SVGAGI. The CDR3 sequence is CASSYSRGHGGYTF. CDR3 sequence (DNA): TGTGCCAGCAGTTACTCGAGGGGGCACGGTGGCTACACCTTC.

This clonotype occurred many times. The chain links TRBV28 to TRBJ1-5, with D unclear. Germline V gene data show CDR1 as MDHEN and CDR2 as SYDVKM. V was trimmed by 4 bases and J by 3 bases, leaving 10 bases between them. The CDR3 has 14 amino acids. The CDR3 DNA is TGTGCCAGCAGTTCACGAGGGTCCAATCAGCCCCAGCATTTT. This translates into CASSSRGSNQPQHF.

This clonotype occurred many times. The CDR3 DNA reads as TGTGCCAGCAGTTTACCCAAAACGACCGGGTACTTC. Protein: CASSLPKTTGYF. The chain recombines TRBV28 with TRBJ2-7; unclear D gene. Germline lookup yields CDR1 MDHEN and CDR2 SYDVKM. The CDR3 consists of 12 residues. Trimming cost V 2 bases and J 12 bases, with 14 bases left between them.

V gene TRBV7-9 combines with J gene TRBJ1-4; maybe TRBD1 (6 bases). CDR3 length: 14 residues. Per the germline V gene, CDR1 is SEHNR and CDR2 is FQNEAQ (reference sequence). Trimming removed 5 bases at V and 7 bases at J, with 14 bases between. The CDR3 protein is CASSLARGSEKLFF. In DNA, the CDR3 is TGTGCCAGCAGCCTGGCCAGGGGAAGTGAAAAACTGTTTTTT.

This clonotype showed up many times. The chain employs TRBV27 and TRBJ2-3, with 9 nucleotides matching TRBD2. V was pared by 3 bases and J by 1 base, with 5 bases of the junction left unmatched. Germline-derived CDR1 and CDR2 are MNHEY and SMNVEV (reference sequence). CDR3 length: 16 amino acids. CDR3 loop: CASSFFLAGRTDTQYF. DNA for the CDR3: TGTGCCAGCAGTTTTTTTCTAGCGGGACGCACAGATACGCAGTATTTT.

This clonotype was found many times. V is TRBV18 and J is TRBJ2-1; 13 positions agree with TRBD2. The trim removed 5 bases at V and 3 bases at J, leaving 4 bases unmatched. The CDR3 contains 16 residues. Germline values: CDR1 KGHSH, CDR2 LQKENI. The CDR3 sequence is CASSSGLAGHYNEQFF. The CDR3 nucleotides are TGTGCCAGCTCATCGGGACTAGCGGGGCACTACAATGAGCAGTTCTTC.

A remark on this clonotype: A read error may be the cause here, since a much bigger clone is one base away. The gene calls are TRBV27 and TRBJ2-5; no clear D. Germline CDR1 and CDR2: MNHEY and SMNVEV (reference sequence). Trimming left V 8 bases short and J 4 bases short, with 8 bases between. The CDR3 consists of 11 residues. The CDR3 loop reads CASERVETQYF. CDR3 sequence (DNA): TGTGCCAGCGAACGGGTAGAGACCCAGTACTTC.

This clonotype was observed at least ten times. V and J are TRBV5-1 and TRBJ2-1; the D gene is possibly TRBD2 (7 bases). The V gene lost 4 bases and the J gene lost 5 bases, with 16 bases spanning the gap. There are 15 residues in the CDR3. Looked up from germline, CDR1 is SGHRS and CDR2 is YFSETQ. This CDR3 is CASSGLGGGNNEQFF. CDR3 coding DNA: TGCGCCAGCAGCGGGCTAGGGGGAGGGAACAATGAGCAGTTCTTC.

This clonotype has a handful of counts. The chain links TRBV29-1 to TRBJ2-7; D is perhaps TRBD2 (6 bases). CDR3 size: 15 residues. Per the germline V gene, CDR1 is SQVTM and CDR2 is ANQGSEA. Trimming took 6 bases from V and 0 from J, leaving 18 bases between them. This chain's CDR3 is CSVGGGGRSSYEQYF. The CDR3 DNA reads TGCAGCGTGGGGGGTGGAGGGAGGAGCTCCTACGAGCAGTACTTC.

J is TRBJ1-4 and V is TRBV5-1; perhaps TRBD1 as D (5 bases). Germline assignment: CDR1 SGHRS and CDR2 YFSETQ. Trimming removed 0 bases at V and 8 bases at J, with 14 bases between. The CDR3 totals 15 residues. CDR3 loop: CASSLATGDREKLFF. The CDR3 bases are TGCGCCAGCAGCTTGGCTACAGGTGACAGAGAAAAACTGTTTTTT.